This is a list of T cell receptor beta chains from one sample in a study of blood T cells in healthy people across ages. TCRdb reprocessed the 5' RACE reads with MiXCR, giving one entry per CDR3 protein. The repertoire holds 600,000 to 850,000 distinct CDR3 sequences, with around 25% as singletons. The same sample was also used in a study of T cells of mothers and their children.

Sequencing input: blood. Receptors were obtained from a boy between 5 and 17 years old in good health. Both conserved end residues are part of each CDR3. The D gene is left open where the match is weak. Expanded clones get a size class; other rows say once, few or many, or leave the size out.

v_call: TRBV6-6; clone_size: .; j_call: TRBJ1-2; d_call: .; cdr3_aa: CASRLGGYTF; cdr3_nt: TGTGCCAGCAGACTGGGCGGCTACACCTTC
v_call: TRBV4-1; clone_size: few; j_call: TRBJ2-1; d_call: TRBD1; cdr3_aa: CASSLTGQQNEQFF; cdr3_nt: TGCGCCAGCAGCCTAACGGGACAGCAGAATGAGCAGTTCTTC
v_call: TRBV20-1; clone_size: once; j_call: TRBJ2-5; d_call: .; cdr3_aa: CSARGDFGQGGQETQYF; cdr3_nt: TGCAGTGCTAGGGGCGACTTCGGGCAGGGCGGACAAGAGACCCAGTACTTC
v_call: TRBV24-1; clone_size: .; j_call: TRBJ1-2; d_call: .; cdr3_aa: CATSERNDGYTF; cdr3_nt: TGTGCCACCAGTGAGAGGAACGATGGCTACACCTTC
v_call: TRBV29-1; clone_size: once; j_call: TRBJ1-2; d_call: TRBD1; cdr3_aa: CSVDTGQAYGYPF; cdr3_nt: TGCAGCGTTGATACGGGACAGGCCTATGGCTACCCCTTC
v_call: TRBV27; clone_size: few; j_call: TRBJ2-1; d_call: TRBD2; cdr3_aa: CASSISGYNEQFF; cdr3_nt: TGTGCCAGCAGTATTAGCGGGTACAATGAGCAGTTCTTC
v_call: TRBV11-2; clone_size: .; j_call: TRBJ2-7; d_call: TRBD2; cdr3_aa: CASSLGWASGSYEQYF; cdr3_nt: TGTGCCAGCAGCTTAGGTTGGGCTAGCGGGAGCTACGAGCAGTACTTC
v_call: TRBV6-1; clone_size: .; j_call: TRBJ2-3; d_call: TRBD1; cdr3_aa: CASSQAGQETSSTDTQYF; cdr3_nt: TGTGCCAGCAGTCAGGCGGGACAGGAGACCTCTAGCACAGATACGCAGTATTTT
v_call: TRBV19; clone_size: .; j_call: TRBJ1-3; d_call: .; cdr3_aa: CASISPGNTIYF; cdr3_nt: TGTGCCAGTATCTCCCCTGGAAACACCATATATTTT
v_call: TRBV11-2; clone_size: .; j_call: TRBJ2-1; d_call: .; cdr3_aa: CVSSLDPESSYNEQFF; cdr3_nt: TGTGTCAGCAGCTTAGATCCGGAGAGCTCTTACAATGAGCAGTTCTTC
v_call: TRBV29-1; clone_size: few; j_call: TRBJ1-1; d_call: TRBD1; cdr3_aa: CSGKDRGPPEAFF; cdr3_nt: TGCAGCGGGAAAGACAGGGGGCCACCTGAAGCTTTCTTT
v_call: TRBV2; clone_size: .; j_call: TRBJ2-7; d_call: .; cdr3_aa: CASSVEAYEQYF; cdr3_nt: TGTGCCAGCAGTGTTGAAGCCTACGAGCAGTACTTC
v_call: TRBV6-5; clone_size: .; j_call: TRBJ2-7; d_call: .; cdr3_aa: CASSYSEGSSYEQYF; cdr3_nt: TGTGCCAGCAGTTACTCGGAAGGGAGCTCCTACGAGCAGTACTTC
v_call: TRBV28; clone_size: few; j_call: TRBJ2-1; d_call: .; cdr3_aa: CAGSSGQPNKQFF; cdr3_nt: TGTGCCGGCAGTTCCGGACAGCCTAATAAGCAGTTCTTC
v_call: TRBV7-2; clone_size: .; j_call: TRBJ2-7; d_call: TRBD1; cdr3_aa: CASSYPLDRAYEQYF; cdr3_nt: TGTGCCAGCAGCTACCCTCTGGACAGGGCCTACGAGCAGTACTTC
v_call: TRBV12-3/TRBV12-4; clone_size: few; j_call: TRBJ2-1; d_call: .; cdr3_aa: CASSFAGHNEQFF; cdr3_nt: TGTGCCAGCAGCTTTGCGGGTCACAATGAGCAGTTCTTC
v_call: TRBV20-1; clone_size: .; j_call: TRBJ2-4; d_call: .; cdr3_aa: CSARDKGTYYGNIQYF; cdr3_nt: TGCAGTGCTAGAGATAAAGGGACTTACTACGGGAACATTCAGTACTTC
v_call: TRBV28; clone_size: few; j_call: TRBJ2-5; d_call: .; cdr3_aa: CASSLRLGQAETQYF; cdr3_nt: TGTGCCAGCAGTCTCCGCCTAGGTCAGGCAGAGACCCAGTACTTC
v_call: TRBV7-3; clone_size: .; j_call: TRBJ2-3; d_call: TRBD2; cdr3_aa: CASSQRAGGLADTQYF; cdr3_nt: TGTGCCAGCAGCCAAAGGGCGGGGGGATTAGCAGATACGCAGTATTTT
v_call: TRBV6-2/TRBV6-3; clone_size: few; j_call: TRBJ2-7; d_call: TRBD1; cdr3_aa: CASSYSRQGAYEQYF; cdr3_nt: TGTGCCAGCAGTTACTCGAGACAGGGGGCCTACGAGCAGTACTTC
v_call: TRBV7-9; clone_size: .; j_call: TRBJ2-7; d_call: .; cdr3_aa: CASSLVLWEQYF; cdr3_nt: TGTGCCAGCAGCTTAGTTCTTTGGGAGCAGTACTTC
v_call: TRBV7-6; clone_size: few; j_call: TRBJ1-6; d_call: .; cdr3_aa: CASSPRMDNSPLHF; cdr3_nt: TGTGCCAGCAGCCCAAGAATGGATAATTCACCCCTCCACTTT
v_call: TRBV5-1; clone_size: few; j_call: TRBJ2-1; d_call: TRBD1; cdr3_aa: CASRPSTGLNEQFF; cdr3_nt: TGCGCCAGCAGACCCTCGACAGGGCTAAATGAGCAGTTCTTC
v_call: TRBV7-2; clone_size: .; j_call: TRBJ1-3; d_call: .; cdr3_aa: CASSLISWGYSGNTIYF; cdr3_nt: TGTGCCAGCAGCTTAATCAGCTGGGGTTACTCTGGAAACACCATATATTTT
v_call: TRBV27; clone_size: .; j_call: TRBJ1-5; d_call: .; cdr3_aa: CASSLYPSQLTTQSPQHF; cdr3_nt: TGTGCCAGCAGTTTATATCCCAGCCAGCTCACCACACAGTCGCCCCAGCATTTT
v_call: TRBV4-1; clone_size: few; j_call: TRBJ2-7; d_call: .; cdr3_aa: CASSQYQGSGYEQYF; cdr3_nt: TGCGCCAGCAGCCAGTACCAGGGGAGCGGATACGAGCAGTACTTC
v_call: TRBV2; clone_size: .; j_call: TRBJ1-5; d_call: .; cdr3_aa: CASSGLGGNQPQHF; cdr3_nt: TGTGCCAGCAGTGGCCTCGGAGGGAATCAGCCCCAGCATTTT
v_call: TRBV20-1; clone_size: few; j_call: TRBJ2-5; d_call: .; cdr3_aa: CSARDLGGPRETQYF; cdr3_nt: TGCAGTGCTAGAGATCTAGGGGGGCCTAGGGAGACCCAGTACTTC
v_call: TRBV28; clone_size: few; j_call: TRBJ1-2; d_call: TRBD1; cdr3_aa: CASSWDSFQYGYTF; cdr3_nt: TGTGCCAGCAGCTGGGACAGCTTCCAGTATGGCTACACCTTC
v_call: TRBV6-2/TRBV6-3; clone_size: .; j_call: TRBJ1-2; d_call: TRBD1; cdr3_aa: CASSEQGDYGYTF; cdr3_nt: TGTGCCAGCAGCGAGCAGGGGGACTATGGCTACACCTTC
v_call: TRBV28; clone_size: few; j_call: TRBJ2-2; d_call: TRBD2; cdr3_aa: CASRQTGGTGELFF; cdr3_nt: TGTGCCAGCAGACAAACGGGGGGCACCGGGGAGCTGTTTTTT
v_call: TRBV29-1; clone_size: .; j_call: TRBJ2-5; d_call: .; cdr3_aa: CSVDEGAEETQYF; cdr3_nt: TGCAGCGTTGATGAGGGAGCAGAAGAGACCCAGTACTTC
v_call: TRBV28; clone_size: .; j_call: TRBJ2-1; d_call: TRBD1; cdr3_aa: CASSRDRGSNEQFF; cdr3_nt: TGTGCCAGCAGCCGGGACAGGGGGAGCAATGAGCAGTTCTTC
v_call: TRBV11-2; clone_size: .; j_call: TRBJ2-7; d_call: .; cdr3_aa: CASSLGRVPYEQYF; cdr3_nt: TGTGCCAGCAGCTTAGGACGCGTACCCTACGAGCAGTACTTC
v_call: TRBV3-1; clone_size: .; j_call: TRBJ2-1; d_call: .; cdr3_aa: CASRDGRNNEQFF; cdr3_nt: TGTGCCAGTCGGGACGGGCGGAACAATGAGCAGTTCTTC
v_call: TRBV29-1; clone_size: .; j_call: TRBJ1-3; d_call: TRBD1; cdr3_aa: CSVQGAGNTIYF; cdr3_nt: TGCAGCGTACAGGGGGCTGGAAACACCATATATTTT
v_call: TRBV9; clone_size: few; j_call: TRBJ2-3; d_call: .; cdr3_aa: CASSVEETAYYFTDTQYF; cdr3_nt: TGTGCCAGCAGCGTAGAGGAGACGGCATACTATTTCACAGATACGCAGTATTTT
v_call: TRBV29-1; clone_size: .; j_call: TRBJ1-1; d_call: TRBD1; cdr3_aa: CSVKGQGYTEAFF; cdr3_nt: TGCAGCGTGAAAGGACAGGGTTATACTGAAGCTTTCTTT
v_call: TRBV11-2; clone_size: few; j_call: TRBJ2-3; d_call: .; cdr3_aa: CASSLGTLVAVSTDTQYF; cdr3_nt: TGTGCCAGCAGCTTAGGGACTTTGGTAGCGGTGAGCACAGATACGCAGTATTTT
v_call: TRBV7-2; clone_size: few; j_call: TRBJ2-7; d_call: TRBD2; cdr3_aa: CASSLDSGAGSYEQYF; cdr3_nt: TGTGCCAGCAGCTTAGATAGCGGGGCGGGGTCCTACGAGCAGTACTTC
v_call: TRBV13; clone_size: .; j_call: TRBJ2-7; d_call: TRBD1; cdr3_aa: CASSPGTGGTEQYF; cdr3_nt: TGTGCCAGCAGTCCCGGGACAGGGGGAACCGAGCAGTACTTC
v_call: TRBV27; clone_size: few; j_call: TRBJ2-7; d_call: .; cdr3_aa: CASSLSQEFSSYEQYF; cdr3_nt: TGTGCCAGCAGTTTGTCACAGGAATTTAGCTCCTACGAGCAGTACTTC